Presented here are 11 T cell receptor beta chains from one specimen sequenced in a study of regulatory T cells in long-lasting Graves disease. The time point is: newly diagnosed GD, antithyroid drugs for less than 3 months. From PBMCs, RNA was extracted and then used to make the TCR library. Library construction for TCR beta used iRepertoire HTBI primers and Arm-PCR of CDR3 regions. MiXCR was run by TCRdb on the multiplex PCR reads, yielding one entry per CDR3 protein. In the table there are 500,000 to 700,000 distinct CDR3 sequences, roughly 16% of which are singletons. This same sample was also part of a study on T cells in Graves' hyperthyroidism and ophthalmopathy.

Material: peripheral blood mononuclear cells (PBMCs), obtained at new diagnosis, from a patient treated with antithyroid drugs. These receptors originate from a woman aged 30 to 39 with Graves disease.

V gene TRBV12-3 or TRBV12-4 combines with J gene TRBJ2-7; D unresolved. This CDR3 spans 13 amino acids. V lost 0 bases and J lost 3, with 6 bases in between. CDR3 nucleotides: TGTGCCAGCAGTTTAGCGCACTTCTACGAGCAGTACTTC. Protein sequence: CASSLAHFYEQYF.

This clonotype was counted a few times. The chain recombines TRBV9 with TRBJ2-1; D unresolved. The CDR3 is made up of 15 amino acids. Deletions cut 0 bases from V and 9 bases from J, with 16 bases between. Germline loops: CDR1 SGDLS, CDR2 YYNGEE. CDR3: CASSVVVESGGEQFF. CDR3 DNA sequence: TGTGCCAGCAGCGTAGTCGTCGAATCGGGTGGTGAGCAGTTCTTC.

This chain uses TRBV5-1 with TRBJ2-3, with 8 bases that match TRBD2. Unmatched junction bases numbered 6, after V lost 3 bases and J lost 3 bases. Germline CDR1 SGHRS, CDR2 YFSETQ. The CDR3 extends over 15 amino acids. CDR3 nucleotide sequence: TGCGCCAGCAGCTATTCCGGGAGGGTGACAGATACGCAGTATTTT. Translation gives CASSYSGRVTDTQYF.

This sequence joins TRBV6-5 and TRBJ2-5; 7 bases fit TRBD1. Germline values: CDR1 MNHEY, CDR2 SVGAGI. Trimming removed 0 bases from V and 4 bases from J; junction bases left unmatched: 14. The CDR3 loop spans 18 amino acids. CDR3 loop: CASSYSPDSQGLRETQYF. The DNA of the CDR3 is TGTGCCAGCAGTTACTCCCCGGATTCACAGGGGCTGAGAGAGACCCAGTACTTC.

This clonotype was observed at least ten times. The V and J genes are TRBV12-3 or TRBV12-4 and TRBJ2-4; D is ambiguous. This CDR3 spans 13 amino acids. With 6 bases removed from V and 5 bases from J, the gap between germline ends came to 11 bases. In DNA form, the CDR3 reads TGTGCCAGCAGGCTAATGAGCGAAAACATTCAGTACTTC. Protein sequence: CASRLMSENIQYF.

In this sample, this clonotype turned up a few times. The chain recombines TRBV25-1 with TRBJ2-3; D unclear. V dropped 4 bases and J dropped 4 bases, with 9 bases sitting between them. Looked up from germline, CDR1 is MGHDK and CDR2 is SYGVNS. The CDR3 has 13 amino acids. CDR3 amino acids: CASSGPSADTQYF. The CDR3 nucleotides are TGTGCCAGCAGTGGGCCTTCGGCAGATACGCAGTATTTT.

CDR3 DNA sequence: TGTGCCAGCAGCCCCCATATCGGGACGGCGGCCACTGAAGCTTTCTTT. It codes for CASSPHIGTAATEAFF. The V gene is TRBV9, the J gene TRBJ1-1; D is possibly TRBD1 (5 bases). This CDR3 comprises 16 residues. Germline CDR1 and CDR2: SGDLS and YYNGEE. Trimming pared 4 bases from V and 4 bases from J, leaving 20 bases between.

The V and J genes are TRBV28 and TRBJ2-1; 7 bases agree with TRBD1. The CDR3 contains 17 residues. The germline gives CDR1 MDHEN, CDR2 SYDVKM. J gave up 5 bases and V 6 bases, and 16 bases lay outside the gene matches. The CDR3 DNA sequence: TGTGCCAGCAGACCTCCTGGACAGGTCGGGGTACACAATGAGCAGTTCTTC. This codes for CASRPPGQVGVHNEQFF.

As for this clonotype: A single base separates this from a much larger clone, so it may be a read error. V gene TRBV11-2 combines with J gene TRBJ1-2; D not certain. The germline V gene encodes CDR1 SGHAT and CDR2 FQNNGV. The CDR3 runs 13 residues. This CDR3 is CASKPAGFYDYTF. The CDR3 nucleotides are TGTGCCAGTAAGCCCGCCGGTTTCTATGACTACACCTTC.

The chain is built from TRBV25-1 and TRBJ2-5; D gene uncertain. V dropped 1 base and J dropped 5 bases, with 8 bases sitting between them. The CDR3 consists of 13 residues. Germline V gene lookup returns CDR1 MGHDK and CDR2 SYGVNS. The DNA for the CDR3 is TGTGCCAGCAGTGAATCGAATTGGGAGACCCAGTACTTC. Encoded protein: CASSESNWETQYF.

The table lists this clonotype with many counts. The CDR3 DNA follows: TGCAGTGCTAGTGGGGGGAATCAGCCCCAGCATTTT. This encodes CSASGGNQPQHF. The J gene is TRBJ1-5, the V gene TRBV20-1; tentative D call: TRBD1 (5 bases). The CDR3 contains 12 residues. Germline V lookup: CDR1 DFQATT, CDR2 SNEGSKA (reference sequence). Between the trimmed V and J ends, which lost 3 bases and 4 bases, there was a span of 7 bases.